The text below deals with one T cell receptor (beta chain). This clonotype was seen more than once but under ten times. It has no known antigen specificity. No clone much larger than this one lies a single base away; base qualities are absent. Data came from an Illumina HiSeq 1500. TCRdb cleaned the public reads at Q25 with fastp, built clones with MiXCR and kept in-frame beta chains. CDR3 protein sequences are deduplicated, and each keeps its most common genes and DNA. The sample table lists more than 150,000 distinct CDR3 sequences, roughly 20% of them with a count of one. The ten top clones hold just under 3% of the sample. These data come from a study of T cell repertoires in cytomegalovirus infection (dated by TCRdb to between 2018 and 2021). The study in broad terms: The HLA type of each donor mattered for the analysis, because public TCR beta signatures pointed to carriage of CMV infection along with the matching HLA type.

V and J lose 3 bases and 7 bases, and a span of 6 bases separates them. There are 12 amino acids in the CDR3, from cysteine to phenylalanine inclusive. Only the CDR3 DNA is retained, 36 bases long and in frame from the first base. General study outcomes and caveats: In both this cohort and an independent roughly 330-donor cohort, the cumulative frequency of public TCR beta family members distinguished carriers of CMV infection plus the relevant HLA type. The ex vivo response was dominated by HLA-C-restricted CMV-specific TCR beta clonotypes, and the single most frequent clonotype in two of eight donors was supplied by these HLA-C-restricted clonotypes.

Material for sequencing was PBMCs. The receptor chain draws on TRBV12-3 or TRBV12-4 and TRBJ1-4; matching of 5 bases hints at TRBD1 as the D gene. This clonotype was obtained from a human donor in good health (CMV status not recorded). Some clones in this sample may be carry-over from other donors' samples. The DNA is as follows: TGTGCCAGCAGTTTGGGGGGTGAAAAACTGTTTTTT. The resulting protein is CASSLGGEKLFF.